The 14 T cell receptor beta chains reported below all come from one sample, sequenced in a study of T cells in Graves' hyperthyroidism and ophthalmopathy. TCR beta CDR3 region amplification was performed from RNA transcripts. HTBI primers were employed in a first-round RT-PCR of the TCR CDR3. TCRdb processed the multiplex PCR reads anew with MiXCR; each CDR3 protein has one entry. The sample has 150,000 to 200,000 distinct CDR3 sequences, over 15% seen once. The sequencing sample was made of blood. Receptors were obtained from a woman aged 45-65 years with Graves' hyperthyroidism.

This clonotype has ten or more counts. The chain links TRBV6-1 to TRBJ1-6, with D possibly matching TRBD1 (5 bases). The CDR3 is 14 residues long. Germline V gene data show CDR1 as MNHNS and CDR2 as SASEGT. Deletions cut 7 bases from V and 9 bases from J, with 16 bases between. The CDR3 DNA sequence: TGTGCCAGCACCTCAGGAGGGGCTGTTTCACCCCTCCACTTT. Translated, it gives CASTSGGAVSPLHF.

This clonotype was seen repeatedly, ten times or more. The V and J genes are TRBV4-1 and TRBJ2-2; no clear D gene. The CDR3 contains 14 residues. With 6 bases removed from V and 5 bases from J, the gap between germline ends came to 13 bases. Looked up from germline, CDR1 is MGHRA and CDR2 is YSYEKL. The CDR3 DNA follows: TGCGCCAGCAGTCAAATTGCTGCTACCGGGGAGCTGTTTTTT. Its protein is CASSQIAATGELFF.

This clonotype was picked up a small number of times. The CDR3 region is CASSQPVAGGTHEQYF. The CDR3 nucleotides are TGTGCCAGCAGCCAACCAGTGGCAGGGGGTACCCACGAGCAGTACTTC. V is TRBV4-2 and J is TRBJ2-7, with TRBD1 identical over 7 bases. CDR1 LGHNA and CDR2 YNFKEQ come from the germline V gene. This CDR3 is 16 amino acids long. The V and J ends lost 2 bases and 5 bases, in that order; junction bases with no gene match: 12.

This clonotype was counted at least ten times. The CDR3 reads CASSLGQGQGGYTF. The CDR3, as DNA: TGCGCCAGCAGCCTTGGACAGGGCCAGGGGGGCTACACCTTC. The chain joins TRBV5-1 to TRBJ1-2, with 8 bases aligning to TRBD1. CDR1 and CDR2 from the germline V gene are SGHRS and YFSETQ. The CDR3 runs to 14 residues. V shed 4 bases and J 8 bases; nucleotides not matched to a gene: 10.

This clonotype was counted a few times. This rearrangement joins TRBV4-1 to TRBJ1-5, with D perhaps matching TRBD1 (6 bases). This CDR3 comprises 14 residues. Trimming removed 1 base from V and 8 bases from J, with 12 bases in between. Germline V CDR1 and CDR2: MGHRA, YSYEKL. CDR3 protein: CASSQVQGSEPQHF. CDR3 DNA: TGCGCCAGCAGCCAAGTTCAGGGGTCAGAGCCCCAGCATTTT.

This clonotype was recorded many times. J is TRBJ1-5 and V is TRBV2; maybe TRBD1 (6 bases). CDR3 size: 15 residues. CDR1 and CDR2 (germline): SNHLY, FYNNEI. With 6 bases removed from V and 1 base from J, the gap between germline ends came to 13 bases. CDR3 residues: CASSQEGGSNQPQHF. The CDR3 nucleotides are TGTGCCAGCAGCCAAGAGGGGGGGAGCAATCAGCCCCAGCATTTT. Filled out from reference TRBV2 and TRBJ1-5, the complete variable domain reads EPEVTQTPSHQVTQMGQEVILRCVPISNHLYFYWYRQILGQKVEFLVSFYNNEISEKSEIFDDQFSVERPDGSNFTLKIRSTKLEDSAMYFCASSQEGGSNQPQHFGDGTRLSIL.

This clonotype showed up just once. The chain links TRBV20-1 to TRBJ1-1, with D perhaps matching TRBD1 (6 bases). This CDR3 comprises 15 residues. Trimming took 1 base from V and 1 from J, leaving 13 bases between them. Germline CDR1 reads DFQATT; CDR2 reads SNEGSKA (reference sequence). The CDR3 sequence: CSARAVQGGNTEAFF. CDR3 sequence (DNA): TGCAGTGCTAGAGCCGTACAGGGCGGGAACACTGAAGCTTTCTTT.

CDR3 bases: TGTGCCAGCAGTTTCCTAGGGGTAGGCAATGAGCAGTTCTTC. This encodes CASSFLGVGNEQFF. The chain couples TRBV12-3 or TRBV12-4 to TRBJ2-1; a weak D match, TRBD1 (5 bases). The germline V and J ends were trimmed by 3 bases and 6 bases, with 12 bases remaining between them. The CDR3 has 14 residues.

The sample holds many counts of this clonotype. This sequence joins TRBV15 and TRBJ1-2; TRBD1 matches at 7 bases. Trimming at V came to 0 bases and at J to 2 bases, leaving 3 bases not matched to a gene. The length of the CDR3 is 15 residues. The germline V gene encodes CDR1 LNHNV and CDR2 YYDKDF (reference sequence). CDR3 in amino acids: CATSRDRGQNYGYTF. CDR3 DNA sequence: TGTGCCACCAGCAGAGATAGGGGACAGAACTATGGCTACACCTTC.

This clonotype appeared many times. The rearrangement joins TRBV27 to TRBJ1-1; possibly TRBD1 for D (6 bases). The V gene lost 6 bases and the J gene lost 4 bases, with 12 bases spanning the gap. Germline CDR1 MNHEY, CDR2 SMNVEV (reference sequence). The CDR3 sequence is 13 residues long. The CDR3 DNA is TGTGCCAGCAGCTACAGGGACGGCACTGAAGCTTTCTTT. As protein: CASSYRDGTEAFF.

This clonotype showed up many times. This chain's CDR3 is CASRDRQLNQPQHF. Written as DNA, the CDR3 is TGTGCCAGCAGGGACAGGCAATTAAATCAGCCCCAGCATTTT. The chain recombines TRBV6-1 with TRBJ1-5; 7 bases are shared with TRBD1. Germline V gene data show CDR1 as MNHNS and CDR2 as SASEGT. V dropped 6 bases and J dropped 4; count of bases not matched to a gene: 6. The CDR3 sequence is 14 residues long.

The sample holds many counts of this clonotype. This chain connects TRBV19 to TRBJ2-1, with 7 bases aligning to TRBD2. Germline CDR1 is LNHDA and CDR2 is SQIVND (reference sequence). With 9 bases clipped from V and 0 bases from J, the junction kept 5 bases outside the gene matches. The CDR3 extends over 14 amino acids. The CDR3 reads CASTWTSSYNEQFF. CDR3 nucleotide sequence: TGTGCCAGCACCTGGACTAGCTCCTACAATGAGCAGTTCTTC.

Comment on this clonotype: A much larger clone sits a single nucleotide away, making a read error possible. The chain joins TRBV6-1 to TRBJ2-2; 10 nucleotides align to TRBD1. Per the germline V gene, CDR1 is MNHNS and CDR2 is SASEGT. The CDR3 extends over 15 amino acids. The CDR3 region is CASLVPGQGSGKLFF. CDR3 DNA sequence: TGTGCCAGCCTTGTCCCGGGACAGGGGTCCGGGAAGCTGTTTTTT.

This clonotype has at least ten counts. The chain links TRBV11-2 to TRBJ2-3; D is undetermined. CDR3 length equals 15 residues. The V gene's germline CDR1 is SGHAT and CDR2 FQNNGV. V lost 3 bases and J lost 0, with 10 bases in between. The CDR3 protein is CASSFVGRSTDTQYF. The CDR3, as DNA: TGTGCCAGCAGCTTTGTGGGCAGAAGCACAGATACGCAGTATTTT.